Each of the 20 T cell receptor beta chains below was sequenced from the same sample in a study of OX40 agonist ivuxolimab in advanced cancers. The data were produced by immunoSEQ multiplex PCR, yet TCRdb's version contains in-frame clones alone and is incomplete. The table shows around 71,000 clones, with around 83% occurring only once. The sequences come from CD4+ or CD8+ T cells sorted from blood, collected in a trial of the OX40 agonist ivuxolimab. The receptors shown here come from an adult with an advanced solid tumor such as melanoma, head and neck, liver or kidney cancer.

This clone has a single count. The rearrangement links TRBV5-8 to TRBJ2-1; perhaps D is TRBD1 or TRBD2 (5 bases each). V shed 1 base and J shed 8 bases, with 13 bases lying between them. CDR3 length equals 14 residues. Germline V gene data show CDR1 as SGHTS and CDR2 as YDEGEE. CDR3 amino acids: CASSLYGVGHEQFF. The CDR3 DNA sequence: TGTGCCAGCAGCTTGTACGGGGTGGGGCATGAGCAGTTCTTC.

This chain joins TRBV18 and TRBJ1-4, with 9 bases fitting TRBD1. The CDR3 consists of 17 residues. Trimming removed 5 bases from V and 0 bases from J; junction bases left unmatched: 7. Germline assignment: CDR1 KGHSH and CDR2 LQKENI. The CDR3 DNA reads as TGTGCCAGCTCAGCTCCGGGACAGGGAGCAACTAATGAAAAACTGTTTTTT. This encodes CASSAPGQGATNEKLFF.

The V and J genes are TRBV27 and TRBJ1-1; D remains unclear. Deletions cut 4 bases from V and 7 bases from J, with 10 bases between. The CDR3 consists of 12 residues. Germline loops: CDR1 MNHEY, CDR2 SMNVEV (reference sequence). As DNA, the CDR3 is TGTGCCAGCAGTTCACGGACCAATGAAGCTTTCTTT. It yields the protein CASSSRTNEAFF.

The chain links TRBV6-1 to TRBJ2-7; possibly TRBD1 for D (6 bases). This CDR3 has 15 amino acids. The V and J ends lost 2 bases and 4 bases respectively, with 15 bases between them. Germline CDR1 reads MNHNS; CDR2 reads SASEGT. The CDR3 DNA sequence: TGTGCCAGCAGTGAATTCCCTGGACAGACATACGAGCAGTACTTC. Translated, it gives CASSEFPGQTYEQYF.

This chain joins TRBV6-5 and TRBJ1-5, with D tentatively TRBD1 (5 bases). The V gene's germline CDR1 is MNHEY and CDR2 SVGAGI. With 0 bases removed from V and 3 bases from J, the gap between germline ends came to 9 bases. This CDR3 is built from 15 residues. CDR3 sequence reads: CASSYSRVPNQPQHF. DNA of the CDR3: TGTGCCAGCAGTTACTCCAGGGTACCCAATCAGCCCCAGCATTTT.

V gene TRBV19 combines with J gene TRBJ1-2; no firm D call. The V gene's germline CDR1 is LNHDA and CDR2 SQIVND (reference sequence). Trimming cost V 7 bases and J 3 bases, with 18 bases left between them. This CDR3 spans 15 amino acids. The CDR3, as DNA: TGTGCCAGTAACCCCCAGGTCGGTTTGGACTATGGCTACACCTTC. It specifies CASNPQVGLDYGYTF.

The chain has TRBV7-6 and TRBJ2-2; D tentatively reads TRBD1 or TRBD2 (6 bases each). The CDR3 extends over 15 amino acids. Per germline, CDR1 SGHVS and CDR2 FNYEAQ. Trimming took off 7 bases at V and 7 bases at J, with 19 bases between the two ends. CDR3 in DNA: TGTGCCAGCACCAAGCGGGTGGGGGCCGACGGGGAGCTGTTTTTT. Amino acids: CASTKRVGADGELFF.

V usage is TRBV6-4 and J usage is TRBJ2-7, with D maybe TRBD2 (6 bases). The CDR3 is made up of 16 amino acids. V shed 10 bases and J shed 0 bases, with 22 bases lying between them. The V gene's germline CDR1 is MRHNA and CDR2 SNTAGT. CDR3 in amino acids: CANEGGGAFLSYEQYF. DNA of the CDR3: TGTGCCAACGAAGGAGGCGGGGCCTTCCTCTCCTACGAGCAGTACTTC.

This rearrangement joins TRBV18 to TRBJ2-7; 9 bases agree with TRBD2. The CDR3 covers 16 residues. J lost 0 bases, V lost 4 bases, and 7 bases had no gene match. Looked up from germline, CDR1 is KGHSH and CDR2 is LQKENI. DNA for the CDR3: TGTGCCAGCTCACTGGCTAGCGGGGCCCTCTCCTACGAGCAGTACTTC. The encoded protein is CASSLASGALSYEQYF.

This chain uses TRBV10-3 with TRBJ2-1, with 9 bases identical to TRBD1. The V gene end was trimmed by 4 bases and the J gene end by 8 bases; junction bases not matched to a gene: 3. Germline CDR1 is ENHRY and CDR2 is SYGVKD. The CDR3 is 13 amino acids. This chain's CDR3 is CAISGTGGDEQFF. In DNA, the CDR3 is TGTGCCATCAGTGGAACAGGGGGCGATGAGCAGTTCTTC.

The gene calls are TRBV7-2 and TRBJ2-1; 12 positions agree with TRBD2. This CDR3 region has 14 residues. V dropped 5 bases and J dropped 5; count of bases not matched to a gene: 1. CDR1 and CDR2 from the germline V gene are SGHTA and FQGNSA. The CDR3 here is CASSRLAGDNEQFF. CDR3 nucleotides: TGTGCCAGCAGCCGACTAGCGGGAGACAATGAGCAGTTCTTC.

This chain connects TRBV30 to TRBJ2-3; D is undetermined. With 0 bases removed from V and 2 bases from J, the gap between germline ends came to 6 bases. The CDR3 extends over 13 amino acids. Germline V CDR1 and CDR2: GTSNPN, SVGIG (reference sequence). The CDR3 DNA reads TGTGCCTGGAGTGTAGGGTACACAGATACGCAGTATTTT. Amino acids: CAWSVGYTDTQYF.

The V gene is TRBV28, the J gene TRBJ2-5; TRBD2 aligns across 14 bases. V lost 6 bases and J lost 5; bases outside the gene matches: 11. CDR3 length equals 17 residues. Germline V CDR1 and CDR2: MDHEN, SYDVKM. CDR3 coding DNA: TGTGCCAGCAGCGTGGCGGGACTAGCGGGAGTGGGGGAGACCCAGTACTTC. Its protein product is CASSVAGLAGVGETQYF. Full variable domain (missing parts from reference TRBV28 and TRBJ2-5): DVKVTQSSRYLVKRTGEKVFLECVQDMDHENMFWYRQDPGLGLRLIYFSYDVKMKEKGDIPEGYSVSREKKERFSLILESASTNQTSMYLCASSVAGLAGVGETQYFGPGTRLLVL.

This clone was counted a single time. The junction shows a germline mismatch at one end, possibly a read error. The rearrangement joins TRBV7-7 to TRBJ2-5; TRBD2 agrees at 12 bases. This CDR3 is 15 amino acids long. CDR1 and CDR2 (germline): SSHAT, FNYEAQ (reference sequence). In DNA form, the CDR3 reads TGTGCTAGCAGCTTGACTAGCGGGAGTTGGGAGACCCAGTACTTC. Amino acid sequence: CASSLTSGSWETQYF. The variable domain in full, with the rest retrieved from reference TRBV7-7 and TRBJ2-5, is GAGVSQSPRYKVTKRGQDVTLRCDPISSHATLYWYQQALGQGPEFLTYFNYEAQPDKSGLPSDRFSAERPEGSISTLTIQRTEQRDSAMYRCASSLTSGSWETQYFGPGTRLLVL.

V is TRBV6-6 and J is TRBJ1-5; D gene unclear. The CDR3 spans 12 residues. The germline gives CDR1 MNHNY, CDR2 SVGAGI (reference sequence). Trimming pared 6 bases from V and 0 bases from J, leaving 3 bases between. In DNA form, the CDR3 reads TGTGCCAGCAGGGGTAGCAATCAGCCCCAGCATTTT. Its translation is CASRGSNQPQHF.

This clone was detected a few times. The J gene is TRBJ2-3, the V gene TRBV2, with a tentative D call TRBD2 (6 bases). The CDR3 loop spans 16 amino acids. V was shortened by 8 bases and J by 0 bases, with 18 bases between the two germline ends. The V gene's germline CDR1 is SNHLY and CDR2 FYNNEI. The DNA of the CDR3 is TGTGCCAGCCCGAGGATAAGCGGGTCTAGCACAGATACGCAGTATTTT. It codes for CASPRISGSSTDTQYF.

The V gene is TRBV10-3, the J gene TRBJ1-2; 9 positions match TRBD1. This CDR3 contains 13 residues. The junction had 5 bases not matched to a gene; V was cut back by 6 bases and J by 6 bases. CDR1 is ENHRY and CDR2 is SYGVKD in the germline V gene. CDR3 sequence reads: CAIRDRGLDGYTF. For the CDR3, the DNA is TGTGCCATCAGGGACAGGGGTTTGGATGGCTACACCTTC.

This chain uses TRBV5-1 with TRBJ2-1; TRBD2 aligns across 8 bases. Per the germline V gene, CDR1 is SGHRS and CDR2 is YFSETQ. V shed 6 bases and J 1 base; nucleotides not matched to a gene: 3. This CDR3 has 14 amino acids. The CDR3 nucleotides read TGCGCCAGCAACAGCGGGAGTTCCTACAATGAGCAGTTCTTC. Protein product: CASNSGSSYNEQFF.

CDR3 bases: TGTGCCAGCAGCCCGGGGGGACAGAATGAAAAACTGTTTTTT. It is translated as CASSPGGQNEKLFF. The chain is built from TRBV9 and TRBJ1-4; 7 bases agree with TRBD1. CDR1 SGDLS and CDR2 YYNGEE come from the germline V gene. CDR3 length: 14 residues. With V trimmed by 4 bases and J by 5 bases, 5 bases remained unmatched.

The rearrangement links TRBV19 to TRBJ2-1; D gene ambiguous. Trimming removed 6 bases at V and 6 bases at J, with 21 bases between. The germline CDR1 and CDR2 sequences are LNHDA and SQIVND (reference sequence). This CDR3 has 16 amino acids. The CDR3, as DNA: TGTGCCAGTAGCCAACGGAATAAGCCGTTGGGCAATGAGCAGTTCTTC. Encoded protein: CASSQRNKPLGNEQFF.